The source of this T cell receptor (beta chain) is a study of blood T cell repertoires in COVID-19. Study at large: Samples came from the United States, Italy and Spain, spanning acute and convalescent COVID-19. T cells, B-cell-depleted T cells, or PBMCs supplied cDNA or gDNA.

Patients at the Seattle site were enrolled during active infection and followed longitudinally. Germline V gene lookup returns CDR1 MNHNY and CDR2 SVGAGI (reference sequence). The CDR3 spans 16 residues. V dropped 4 bases and J dropped 0; count of bases not matched to a gene: 6. Clones were read by immunoSEQ multiplex PCR, and TCRdb kept only the in-frame ones, dropping some. Among about 200,000 clones listed, roughly 80% were seen once. The material sequenced was peripheral blood. This receptor was taken from a man aged 55 to 70 with COVID-19, enrolled during active disease. This chain joins TRBV6-6 and TRBJ1-1; 9 bases map to TRBD1. The CDR3 loop reads CASSSRDRVLNTEAFF. The CDR3 bases are TGTGCCAGCAGTTCCCGGGACAGGGTACTGAACACTGAAGCTTTCTTT.